This T cell receptor beta chain stems from a study of cytomegalovirus exposure and HLA in healthy donors. Study information: Early released data comprised some 91 million unique TCRs from HLA-typed donors.

As regards this clone: What it recognizes is unknown.

This PCR relied on a set of 60 Vbeta primers and 13 Jbeta primers. Using immunoSEQ multiplex PCR, the repertoire was profiled, and TCRdb retains in-frame clones only, with some absent. Among 90,000 to 100,000 clones listed, roughly 76% were seen once. Study-level points and caveats: A link between a missense DCLRE1C variant and TCR beta V- and J-gene trimming emerged from a later analysis. For most subjects, TCR beta sequences were reported to predict HLA-A and HLA-B alleles with accuracy.

This TCR was sampled from a woman in her sixties or seventies in good health and CMV-seropositive. Sequencing was performed on PBMCs.

The CDR3 DNA is TGCGCCAGCAGCTTGAACGGTTTTCTCTCTGGAAACACCATATATTTT. Translating gives CASSLNGFLSGNTIYF. V is TRBV5-1 and J is TRBJ1-3, with D hard to call. Trimming removed 1 base at V and 0 bases at J, with 11 bases between. The CDR3 has 16 residues. In germline, CDR1 is SGHRS, CDR2 YFSETQ.